This T cell receptor beta chain emerged from a study of cytomegalovirus exposure and HLA in healthy donors. In germline, CDR1 is SGDLS, CDR2 YYNGEE. The CDR3 runs to 15 residues. V shed 3 bases and J 7 bases; nucleotides not matched to a gene: 8. It was with 60 Vbeta and 13 Jbeta primers that the PCR ran. Sequencing was performed with immunoSEQ multiplex PCR; in TCRdb, only in-frame clones are kept and a portion is missing. This sample has 210,000 or so clones, with 85% to 90% found just once. Study results and caveats: Cytomegalovirus-associated TCR beta chains were listed, numbering approximately 150. HLA allele associations emerged for around 16,000 TCR beta sequences in a later analysis, at 0.05 false discovery rate. It emerged from a later analysis that several of the most significant clusters appeared to be linked to common viral pathogens.

Comment on this clone: Its antigen is unidentified.

The chain uses TRBV9 and TRBJ1-4; TRBD1 matches at 8 bases. The sequencing input was PBMCs. The receptor's source is a woman between 18 and 29 years old in good health and CMV-seronegative. CDR3 DNA: TGTGCCAGCAGCGGACGGACAGGGTCGGGTGAAAAACTGTTTTTT. Protein product: CASSGRTGSGEKLFF.